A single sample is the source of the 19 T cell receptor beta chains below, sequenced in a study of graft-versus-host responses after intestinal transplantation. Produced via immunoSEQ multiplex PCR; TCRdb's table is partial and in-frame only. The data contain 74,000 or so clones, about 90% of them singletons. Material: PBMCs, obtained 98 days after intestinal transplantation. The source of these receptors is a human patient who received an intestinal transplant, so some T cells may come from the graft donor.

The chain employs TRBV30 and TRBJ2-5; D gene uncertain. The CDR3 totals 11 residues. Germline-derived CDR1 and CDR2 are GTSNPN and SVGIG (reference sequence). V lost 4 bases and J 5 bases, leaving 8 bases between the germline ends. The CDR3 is CAWNVRETQYF. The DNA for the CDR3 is TGTGCCTGGAACGTGAGGGAGACCCAGTACTTC.

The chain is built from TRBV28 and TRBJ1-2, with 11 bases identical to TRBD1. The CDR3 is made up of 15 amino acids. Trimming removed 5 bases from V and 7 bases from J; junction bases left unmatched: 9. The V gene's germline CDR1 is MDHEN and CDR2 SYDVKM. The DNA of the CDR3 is TGTGCCAGCAGTCCACCGGGACAGGGGGTTGGTGGCTACACCTTC. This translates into CASSPPGQGVGGYTF.

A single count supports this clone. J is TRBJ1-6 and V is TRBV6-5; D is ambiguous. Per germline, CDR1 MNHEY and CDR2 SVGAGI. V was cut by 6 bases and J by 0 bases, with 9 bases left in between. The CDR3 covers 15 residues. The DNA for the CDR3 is TGTGCCAGCAGCGGATCGAGCTCCTATAATTCACCCCTCCACTTT. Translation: CASSGSSSYNSPLHF.

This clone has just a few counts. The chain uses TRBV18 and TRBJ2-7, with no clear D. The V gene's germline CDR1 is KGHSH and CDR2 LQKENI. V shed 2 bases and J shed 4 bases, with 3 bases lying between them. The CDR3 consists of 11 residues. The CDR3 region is CASSPGYEQYF. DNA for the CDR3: TGTGCCAGCTCACCAGGGTACGAGCAGTACTTC.

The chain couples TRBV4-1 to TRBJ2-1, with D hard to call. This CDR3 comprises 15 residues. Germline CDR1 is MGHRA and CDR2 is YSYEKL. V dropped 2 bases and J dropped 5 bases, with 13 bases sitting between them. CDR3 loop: CASSQLPSSDNEQFF. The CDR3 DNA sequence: TGCGCCAGCAGCCAACTCCCCTCGTCAGACAATGAGCAGTTCTTC.

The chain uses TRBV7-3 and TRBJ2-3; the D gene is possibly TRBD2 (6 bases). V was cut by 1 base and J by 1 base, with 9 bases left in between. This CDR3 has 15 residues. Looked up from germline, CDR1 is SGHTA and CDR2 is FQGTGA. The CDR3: CASSLSGIGTDTQYF. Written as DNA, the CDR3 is TGTGCCAGCAGCTTAAGCGGGATAGGCACAGATACGCAGTATTTT.

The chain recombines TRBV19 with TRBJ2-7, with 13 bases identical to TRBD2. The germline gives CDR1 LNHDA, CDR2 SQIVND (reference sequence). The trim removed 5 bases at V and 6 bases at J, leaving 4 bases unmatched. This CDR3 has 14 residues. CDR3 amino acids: CASSPGTSGTEQYF. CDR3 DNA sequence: TGTGCCAGTAGTCCCGGGACTAGCGGGACCGAGCAGTACTTC.

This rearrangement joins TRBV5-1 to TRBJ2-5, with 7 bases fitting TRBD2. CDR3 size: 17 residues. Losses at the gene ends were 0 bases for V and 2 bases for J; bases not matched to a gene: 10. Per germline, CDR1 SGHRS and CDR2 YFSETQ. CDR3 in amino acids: CASSLAEGSGGQETQYF. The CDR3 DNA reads TGCGCCAGCAGCTTGGCCGAAGGGTCGGGGGGTCAAGAGACCCAGTACTTC.

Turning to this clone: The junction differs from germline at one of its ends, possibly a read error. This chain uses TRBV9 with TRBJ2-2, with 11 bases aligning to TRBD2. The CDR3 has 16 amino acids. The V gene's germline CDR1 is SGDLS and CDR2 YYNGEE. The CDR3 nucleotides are TGTGCCAGCAGCGTCCTGATAGCGGGAGGGCACCGGGGAGCTGTTTTT. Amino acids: CASSVLIAGGHRGAVF.

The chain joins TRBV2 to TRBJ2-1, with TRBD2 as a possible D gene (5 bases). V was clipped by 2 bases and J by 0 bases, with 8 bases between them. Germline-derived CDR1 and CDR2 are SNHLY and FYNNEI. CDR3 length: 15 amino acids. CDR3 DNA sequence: TGTGCCAGCAGTGAATTACGGGACTCCTACAATGAGCAGTTCTTC. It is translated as CASSELRDSYNEQFF.

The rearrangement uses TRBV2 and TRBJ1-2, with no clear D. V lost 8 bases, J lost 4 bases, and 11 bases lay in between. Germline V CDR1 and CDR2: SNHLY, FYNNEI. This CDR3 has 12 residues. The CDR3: CASRKEFYGYTF. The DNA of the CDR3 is TGTGCCAGCCGGAAGGAGTTCTATGGCTACACCTTC.

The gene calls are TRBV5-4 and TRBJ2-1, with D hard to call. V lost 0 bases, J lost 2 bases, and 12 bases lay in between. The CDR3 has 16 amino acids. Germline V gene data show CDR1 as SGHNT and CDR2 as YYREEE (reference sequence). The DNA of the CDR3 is TGTGCCAGCAGCTTGGGGGCCTCTACGGCCTACAATGAGCAGTTCTTC. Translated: CASSLGASTAYNEQFF.

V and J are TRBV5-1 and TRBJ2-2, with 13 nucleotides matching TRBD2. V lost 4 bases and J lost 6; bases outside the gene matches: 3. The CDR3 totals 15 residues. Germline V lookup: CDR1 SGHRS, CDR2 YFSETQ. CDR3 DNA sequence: TGCGCCAGCAGCGGACTAGCGGGAGAGGCCGGGGAGCTGTTTTTT. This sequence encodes CASSGLAGEAGELFF.

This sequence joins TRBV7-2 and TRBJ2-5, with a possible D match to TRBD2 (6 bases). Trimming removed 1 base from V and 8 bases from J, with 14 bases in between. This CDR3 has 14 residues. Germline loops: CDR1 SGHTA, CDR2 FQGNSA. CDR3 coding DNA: TGTGCCAGCAGCTTAGTCAGGCTGGGGGGAACCCAGTACTTC. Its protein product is CASSLVRLGGTQYF.

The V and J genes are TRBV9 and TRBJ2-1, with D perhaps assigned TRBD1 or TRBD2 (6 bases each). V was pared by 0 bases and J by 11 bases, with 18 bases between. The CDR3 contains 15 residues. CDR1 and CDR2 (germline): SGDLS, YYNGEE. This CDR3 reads CASSVVVESRGQQFF. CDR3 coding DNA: TGTGCCAGCAGCGTAGTAGTAGAGAGCCGGGGGCAGCAGTTCTTC.

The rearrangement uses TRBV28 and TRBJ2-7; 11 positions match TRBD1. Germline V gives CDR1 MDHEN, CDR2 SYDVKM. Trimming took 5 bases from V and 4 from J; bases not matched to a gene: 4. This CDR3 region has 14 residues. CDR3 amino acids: CASSRTGGTYEQYF. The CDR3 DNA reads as TGTGCCAGCAGTCGGACAGGGGGCACGTACGAGCAGTACTTC.

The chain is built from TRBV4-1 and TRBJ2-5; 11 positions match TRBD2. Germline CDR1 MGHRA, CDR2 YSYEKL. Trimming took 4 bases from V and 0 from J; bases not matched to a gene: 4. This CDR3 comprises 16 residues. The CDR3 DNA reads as TGCGCCAGCAGCCGTCCTAGCGGGAGGTACCAAGAGACCCAGTACTTC. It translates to CASSRPSGRYQETQYF.

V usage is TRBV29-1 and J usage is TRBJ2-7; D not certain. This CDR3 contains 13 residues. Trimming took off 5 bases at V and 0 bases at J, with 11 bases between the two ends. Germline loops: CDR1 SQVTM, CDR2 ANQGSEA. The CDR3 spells CSVYVSFSYEQYF. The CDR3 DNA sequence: TGCAGCGTTTACGTGAGCTTCTCCTACGAGCAGTACTTC.

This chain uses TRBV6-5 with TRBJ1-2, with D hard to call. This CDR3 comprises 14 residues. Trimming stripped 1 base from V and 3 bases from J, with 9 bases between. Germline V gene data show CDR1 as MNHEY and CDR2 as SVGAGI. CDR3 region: CASSYFGSYYGYTF. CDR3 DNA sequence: TGTGCCAGCAGTTACTTTGGCAGCTACTATGGCTACACCTTC.